A selection of T cell receptor beta chains follows, all from one sample in a study of CD8 T cells in Susac syndrome. Each CDR3 protein gets one entry after TCRdb re-called the immunoSEQ multiplex PCR reads with MiXCR. The data contain 1,300 to 1,500 distinct CDR3 sequences, 60% to 75% of them singletons. Sequencing used CD8+ TEMRA cells from PBMCs. The receptors were gathered from a human donor with Susac syndrome. Both conserved end residues are part of each CDR3. Fields, in order: J gene, V gene, clone size, D gene, CDR3 protein, CDR3 DNA. D genes are given only for firm matches. Clone size is stated in some rows and not others, as once, few, many or a class when expanded.

TRBJ2-2 TRBV4-2 NA NA CASSLKNLRDPGELFF TGTGCCAGCAGCCTTAAAAACCTCCGGGACCCCGGGGAGCTGTTTTTT
TRBJ2-7 TRBV6-1 NA NA CASSERQGTGTYEQYF TGTGCCAGCAGTGAAAGGCAGGGGACCGGGACCTACGAGCAGTACTTC
TRBJ2-5 TRBV3-1 NA NA CASSHKVPTSFSETQYF TGTGCCAGCAGCCATAAGGTTCCCACTTCCTTCTCTGAGACCCAGTACTTC
TRBJ1-2 TRBV25-1 NA NA CASSADIHYCYTF TGTGCCAGCAGCGCCGACATCCACTATTGCTACACCTTC
TRBJ2-1 TRBV20-1 NA TRBD2 CSASLGLAGDYNEQFF TGCAGTGCTAGCCTAGGACTAGCGGGGGACTACAATGAGCAGTTCTTC
TRBJ2-6 TRBV7-9 once NA CASSLEGRDSLFGANVLTF TGTGCCAGCAGCTTAGAGGGCAGGGATTCGCTCTTTGGGGCCAACGTCCTGACTTTC
TRBJ2-6 TRBV6-1 few NA CASRVHGANVLTF TGTGCCAGCAGGGTGCATGGGGCCAACGTCCTGACTTTC
TRBJ1-1 TRBV7-9 NA NA CASSPQGLTEAFF TGTGCCAGCAGCCCTCAGGGACTAACTGAAGCTTTCTTT
TRBJ2-6 TRBV7-9 NA NA CACSLEGRDSQFGANVLSF TGTGCCTGCAGCTTAGAGGGCAGGGATTCCCAGTTTGGGGCCAACGTCCTGAGTTTC
TRBJ1-1 TRBV28 few NA CASRLGAGNTEAFF TGTGCCAGCAGACTAGGGGCGGGGAACACTGAAGCTTTCTTT
TRBJ1-3 TRBV4-3 NA NA CASSQEDDTSGNTIYF TGCGCCAGCAGCCAAGAGGATGACACCTCTGGAAACACCATATATTTT
TRBJ1-2 TRBV20-1 NA NA CSARMGPGSYTF TGCAGTGCTAGGATGGGTCCAGGGAGCTACACCTTC
TRBJ2-6 TRBV7-9 NA NA CASCLLGRDSHFGANVLTF TGTGCCAGCTGCTTATTGGGCAGGGATTCCCACTTTGGGGCCAACGTCCTGACTTTC
TRBJ1-2 TRBV27 NA TRBD1 CASSLADRAGYGYTF TGTGCCAGCAGTCTAGCGGACAGGGCCGGCTATGGCTACACCTTC
TRBJ2-1 TRBV7-8 once NA CASSLRGRGSNNEQFF TGTGCCAGCAGCTTAAGGGGGCGGGGGTCCAACAATGAGCAGTTCTTC
TRBJ2-5 TRBV28 few TRBD2 CASSLRTSGGAMAETQYF TGTGCCAGCAGTTTAAGGACTAGCGGGGGGGCGATGGCAGAGACCCAGTACTTC
TRBJ1-2 TRBV11-2 NA NA CASSLEQVEGYTF TGTGCCAGCAGCTTAGAACAGGTGGAGGGCTACACCTTC
TRBJ1-1 TRBV7-8 few TRBD1 CASSLVSLVRDRDEAFF TGTGCCAGCAGCTTAGTTTCCCTCGTCAGGGACAGGGATGAAGCTTTCTTT
TRBJ2-5 TRBV27 NA NA CASSLWRQETQYF TGTGCCAGCAGTTTGTGGAGACAAGAGACCCAGTACTTC
TRBJ2-2 TRBV12-3/TRBV12-4 NA NA CSSSKNTWELFF TGTTCCAGCAGTAAGAACACCTGGGAGCTGTTTTTT
TRBJ1-3 TRBV9 NA TRBD1 CASSVGSGQSSGNTIYF TGTGCCAGCAGCGTAGGCTCGGGACAGAGCTCTGGAAACACCATATATTTT
TRBJ2-1 TRBV9 NA TRBD2 CASSVYAGGYNEQFF TGTGCCAGCAGCGTATACGCGGGGGGGTACAATGAGCAGTTCTTC
TRBJ1-5 TRBV19 NA NA CASSIGDPFPQHF TGTGCCAGTAGTATCGGGGACCCCTTTCCCCAGCATTTT
TRBJ1-1 TRBV4-3 NA NA CSSSPSRNTEAFF TGCTCCAGCAGCCCCTCAAGGAACACTGAAGCTTTCTTT
TRBJ1-2 TRBV13 few TRBD1 CASSQGTGDYGYTF TGTGCCAGCAGCCAAGGGACAGGGGACTATGGCTACACCTTC
TRBJ2-7 TRBV6-1 few NA CASSPHRDEQYF TGTGCCAGCAGTCCCCACAGGGACGAGCAGTACTTC
TRBJ2-5 TRBV9 NA TRBD2 CASTRGGLPETQYF TGTGCCAGCACCCGCGGGGGGCTCCCAGAGACCCAGTACTTC
TRBJ2-2 TRBV6-5 NA NA CASSYAGETSVRFAGELFF TGTGCCAGCAGTTACGCGGGCGAGACGTCGGTACGTTTCGCCGGGGAGCTGTTTTTT
TRBJ2-7 TRBV9 NA NA CASGPSVSYEQYF TGTGCCAGCGGCCCGAGCGTCTCCTACGAACAGTACTTC
TRBJ2-1 TRBV28 NA NA CARSPLDSNNEQFF TGTGCCAGAAGTCCCCTTGACTCGAACAATGAGCAGTTCTTC
TRBJ1-5 TRBV28 NA NA CASSPLDTPRPQHF TGTGCCAGCAGTCCCCTGGACACGCCGAGGCCCCAGCATTTT
TRBJ2-6 TRBV7-9 NA NA CASSLEGRDCHFGANVLSF TGTGCCAGCAGCTTAGAGGGCAGGGATTGCCACTTTGGGGCCAACGTCCTGAGTTTC
TRBJ2-7 TRBV15 once NA CATSRDTGAYEQYF TGTGCCACCAGCAGAGACACAGGAGCCTACGAGCAGTACTTC
TRBJ2-6 TRBV7-9 NA NA CASRLEGRVSHFGANVLTF TGTGCCAGCAGGTTAGAGGGCAGGGTTTCCCACTTTGGGGCCAACGTCCTGACTTTC
TRBJ1-2 TRBV10-3 NA NA CAISPGYTF TGTGCCATCAGCCCTGGCTACACCTTC
TRBJ2-5 TRBV6-5 NA NA CASIHSRRFRAEAQYF TGTGCCAGCATTCATTCGAGACGGTTCAGGGCAGAGGCCCAGTACTTC
TRBJ2-4 TRBV21-1 NA NA CASRVDLAQQRKNIQYF TGTGCCAGCAGGGTGGATCTAGCACAGCAAAGAAAAAACATTCAGTACTTC
TRBJ1-5 TRBV4-3 few NA CASSQDRQSNQPQHF TGCGCCAGCAGCCAAGATCGGCAGAGCAATCAGCCCCAGCATTTT
TRBJ2-2 TRBV12-3/TRBV12-4 NA NA CARSKNSGELFF TGTGCCAGGAGTAAGAACTCCGGGGAGCTGTTTTTT
TRBJ1-5 TRBV19 NA NA CASCIGDPRQHF TGTGCCAGTTGTATCGGGGACCCCCGGCAGCATTTT